The 23 T cell receptor beta chains in this list originate from one sample, sequenced in a study of T cells in Graves' hyperthyroidism and ophthalmopathy. Amplified TCR beta CDR3 regions came from RNA transcripts. The HTBI primer set drove a first-round RT-PCR of the TCR CDR3. TCRdb called the multiplex PCR reads again in MiXCR, with one record for every CDR3 protein. This table holds about 320,000 distinct CDR3 sequences, 15% to 20% found once. Sequenced input: blood. The source is a man under 40 with Graves' hyperthyroidism.

This clonotype has just a few counts. The chain is built from TRBV28 and TRBJ2-1, with 8 bases fitting TRBD2. The J segment lost 2 bases and the V segment lost 7 bases, leaving 7 bases of the junction unmatched. CDR1 and CDR2 from the germline V gene are MDHEN and SYDVKM. This CDR3 spans 15 amino acids. CDR3 protein: CASTLLSGTYNEQFF. The CDR3 DNA follows: TGTGCCAGCACCTTACTTAGCGGGACCTACAATGAGCAGTTCTTC.

This clonotype was detected many times. This chain joins TRBV5-1 and TRBJ2-2; 10 bases line up with TRBD2. Germline CDR1 is SGHRS and CDR2 is YFSETQ. V trimming: 2 bases; J trimming: 6 bases; junction bases outside the gene matches: 4. This CDR3 is built from 15 residues. CDR3 sequence (DNA): TGCGCCAGCAGCTTCAGGCTAGCGGGAGCCGGGGAGCTGTTTTTT. It yields the protein CASSFRLAGAGELFF.

This clonotype was detected many times. The chain recombines TRBV7-2 with TRBJ2-7, with D possibly being TRBD1 (5 bases). The V and J ends lost 5 bases and 6 bases respectively, with 20 bases between them. The germline gives CDR1 SGHTA, CDR2 FQGNSA. This CDR3 region has 15 residues. CDR3 in DNA: TGTGCCAGCAGCCCCGGATTGACAGCCCAAGGCGAGCAGTACTTC. It translates to CASSPGLTAQGEQYF.

This clonotype has at least ten counts. The chain's CDR3 is CASSRPKGGRGYEQYF. The DNA of the CDR3 is TGTGCCAGCAGCAGACCTAAGGGGGGGCGGGGCTACGAGCAGTACTTC. This sequence joins TRBV2 and TRBJ2-7, with a weak D call TRBD2 (7 bases). This CDR3 region has 16 residues. V dropped 6 bases and J dropped 3 bases, with 21 bases sitting between them. Germline CDR1 reads SNHLY; CDR2 reads FYNNEI.

V and J are TRBV3-1 and TRBJ2-6; D not certain. The germline V gene has CDR1 LGHDT and CDR2 YNNKEL (reference sequence). The CDR3 is made up of 14 amino acids. V lost 1 base, J lost 2 bases, and 3 bases lay in between. CDR3 nucleotide sequence: TGTGCCAGCAGCCAAGGTCCTGGGGCCAACGTCCTGACTTTC. Amino acids: CASSQGPGANVLTF.

The rearrangement joins TRBV4-2 to TRBJ2-3; 8 bases are shared with TRBD2. V was clipped by 1 base and J by 2 bases; unmatched bases: 5. Germline V gene data show CDR1 as LGHNA and CDR2 as YNFKEQ. This CDR3 has 16 amino acids. DNA for the CDR3: TGTGCCAGCAGCCAAGTACCGGGACTAGTCACAGATACGCAGTATTTT. Translating gives CASSQVPGLVTDTQYF.

This clonotype was seen a handful of times. This chain joins TRBV20-1 and TRBJ1-1; TRBD1 is a possible D gene (5 bases). V was shortened by 4 bases and J by 2 bases, with 11 bases between the two germline ends. The CDR3 runs 13 residues. Germline V gene sequence: CDR1 DFQATT, CDR2 SNEGSKA (reference sequence). The CDR3 bases are TGCAGTGCTATAGGGTGGGACAACACTGAAGCTTTCTTT. It specifies CSAIGWDNTEAFF.

This clonotype was counted a few times. V and J are TRBV6-5 and TRBJ1-2; 7 bases agree with TRBD1. Germline V gives CDR1 MNHEY, CDR2 SVGAGI. Trimming cost V 0 bases and J 3 bases; bases outside gene matches: 10. The CDR3 consists of 17 residues. The CDR3 DNA reads TGTGCCAGCAGTTACTCCGCCGGACAGGACCGTCACTATGGCTACACCTTC. Its protein product is CASSYSAGQDRHYGYTF.

This clonotype was found many times. The chain is built from TRBV7-2 and TRBJ2-4; maybe TRBD2 (6 bases). Germline V lookup: CDR1 SGHTA, CDR2 FQGNSA. This CDR3 is 16 amino acids long. Trimming took 5 bases from V and 0 from J, leaving 14 bases between them. CDR3 bases: TGTGCCAGCAGCCCAAGCGGGTTGGTAGCCAAAAACATTCAGTACTTC. It codes for CASSPSGLVAKNIQYF. The full variable domain, in which reference TRBV7-2 and TRBJ2-4 provide the parts outside the CDR3, is GAGVSQSPSNKVTEKGKDVELRCDPISGHTALYWYRQSLGQGLEFLIYFQGNSAPDKSGLPSDRFSAERTGGSVSTLTIQRTQQEDSAVYLCASSPSGLVAKNIQYFGAGTRLSVL.

The chain recombines TRBV5-5 with TRBJ1-5, with D unresolved. Trimming cost V 0 bases and J 6 bases, with 10 bases left between them. This CDR3 has 14 amino acids. Germline lookup yields CDR1 SGHKS and CDR2 YYEKEE (reference sequence). The CDR3 protein is CASSLDGHPQPQHF. The CDR3 coding sequence is TGTGCCAGCAGCTTGGACGGTCACCCTCAGCCCCAGCATTTT. Full variable domain (rest looked up from reference TRBV5-5 and TRBJ1-5): DAGVTQSPTHLIKTRGQQVTLRCSPISGHKSVSWYQQVLGQGPQFIFQYYEKEERGRGNFPDRFSARQFPNYSSELNVNALLLGDSALYLCASSLDGHPQPQHFGDGTRLSIL.

This clonotype was picked up a small number of times. J is TRBJ2-3 and V is TRBV15; no clear D. Germline values: CDR1 LNHNV, CDR2 YYDKDF (reference sequence). The germline V and J ends were trimmed by 5 bases and 4 bases, with 10 bases remaining between them. This CDR3 has 13 residues. The CDR3, as DNA: TGTGCCACCAGCCAAAGAGCCGCAGATACGCAGTATTTT. Translated: CATSQRAADTQYF.

The chain links TRBV27 to TRBJ2-1; 7 nucleotides agree with TRBD2. The CDR3 covers 16 residues. Trimming at V came to 1 base and at J to 4 bases, leaving 7 bases not matched to a gene. Per germline, CDR1 MNHEY and CDR2 SMNVEV (reference sequence). This CDR3 is CASSLLAGRAYNEQFF. CDR3 DNA sequence: TGTGCCAGCAGTTTATTAGCGGGCAGGGCATACAATGAGCAGTTCTTC.

In this sample, this clonotype turned up many times. This chain uses TRBV24-1 with TRBJ2-1; no firm D call. Trimming took off 5 bases at V and 4 bases at J, with 8 bases between the two ends. The CDR3 runs to 13 residues. CDR1 is KGHDR and CDR2 is SFDVKD in the germline V gene. The chain's CDR3 is CATSAPVYNEQFF. CDR3 DNA: TGTGCCACCAGTGCCCCCGTTTACAATGAGCAGTTCTTC.

In this sample, this clonotype turned up many times. The genes are TRBV11-1 and TRBJ2-5; maybe TRBD2 (5 bases). Germline CDR1 reads SGHAT; CDR2 reads FQDESV (reference sequence). This CDR3 spans 15 amino acids. V was cut by 3 bases and J by 5 bases, with 16 bases left in between. The CDR3 DNA reads TGTGCCAGCAGCTTTCACCGCGGACTCGCGGAGACCCAGTACTTC. Amino acid sequence: CASSFHRGLAETQYF. Looking up the rest from reference TRBV11-1 and TRBJ2-5 gives the full variable domain: EAEVAQSPRYKITEKSQAVAFWCDPISGHATLYWYRQILGQGPELLVQFQDESVVDDSQLPKDRFSAERLKGVDSTLKIQPAELGDSAMYLCASSFHRGLAETQYFGPGTRLLVL.

The chain has TRBV20-1 and TRBJ2-1; weak D call: TRBD1 (5 bases). The CDR3 loop spans 12 amino acids. Trimming took off 7 bases at V and 5 bases at J, with 12 bases between the two ends. The V gene's germline CDR1 is DFQATT and CDR2 SNEGSKA (reference sequence). The CDR3 DNA is TGCAGTGTCATAGGGGCCGACAATGAGCAGTTCTTC. It encodes CSVIGADNEQFF.

Worth noting for this clonotype: This may come from a read error, since a much larger clone is one base off. The chain uses TRBV18 and TRBJ1-1; no clear D. The CDR3 has 14 residues. Germline V gene data show CDR1 as KGHSH and CDR2 as LQKENI. V shed 1 base and J shed 4 bases, with 10 bases lying between them. CDR3 in DNA: TGTGCCAGCTCACCACTATCCATGAGCACTGAAGCTTTCTTT. It translates to CASSPLSMSTEAFF.

A few counts support this clonotype. The chain carries TRBV29-1 and TRBJ1-2, with 9 bases fitting TRBD1. The CDR3 is made up of 13 amino acids. Trimming cost V 5 bases and J 7 bases; bases outside gene matches: 8. Germline V gene data show CDR1 as SQVTM and CDR2 as ANQGSEA. CDR3 DNA: TGCAGCGTTTCGTGGGACAGGGTCGGTGGCTACACCTTC. This translates into CSVSWDRVGGYTF. Variable domain in full (rest from reference TRBV29-1 and TRBJ1-2): SAVISQKPSRDICQRGTSLTIQCQVDSQVTMMFWYRQQPGQSLTLIATANQGSEATYESGFVIDKFPISRPNLTFSTLTVSNMSPEDSSIYLCSVSWDRVGGYTFGSGTRLTVV.

This chain uses TRBV7-2 with TRBJ1-1, with a possible D match to TRBD1 (5 bases). Germline lookup yields CDR1 SGHTA and CDR2 FQGNSA. There are 14 residues in the CDR3. Trimming took off 4 bases at V and 3 bases at J, with 12 bases between the two ends. This chain's CDR3 is CASSSIGGYTEAFF. The CDR3 DNA sequence: TGTGCCAGCAGCTCAATTGGGGGTTACACTGAAGCTTTCTTT. Based on the CDR3 plus reference TRBV7-2 and TRBJ1-1, the full variable domain is GAGVSQSPSNKVTEKGKDVELRCDPISGHTALYWYRQSLGQGLEFLIYFQGNSAPDKSGLPSDRFSAERTGGSVSTLTIQRTQQEDSAVYLCASSSIGGYTEAFFGQGTRLTVV.

The sample holds many counts of this clonotype. The J gene is TRBJ2-1, the V gene TRBV6-1; D uncertain. Germline V gives CDR1 MNHNS, CDR2 SASEGT. V was trimmed by 1 base and J by 1 base, leaving 11 bases between them. This CDR3 is 16 amino acids long. The CDR3 here is CASSEGGLGSYNEQFF. CDR3 DNA sequence: TGTGCCAGCAGTGAAGGGGGTTTGGGGTCCTACAATGAGCAGTTCTTC.

This clonotype occurred many times. J is TRBJ1-2 and V is TRBV5-1; D remains unclear. This CDR3 region has 14 residues. The V gene's germline CDR1 is SGHRS and CDR2 YFSETQ. The ends were cut back, 2 bases at V and 9 bases at J, with 17 bases in the middle. The CDR3 nucleotides read TGCGCCAGCAGCTTCATGGAGACACCCACCAGCTACACCTTC. It translates to CASSFMETPTSYTF.

The chain recombines TRBV10-2 with TRBJ1-1; D may be TRBD1 (5 bases). The germline V and J ends were trimmed by 10 bases and 3 bases, with 18 bases remaining between them. The CDR3 has 14 residues. Germline loops: CDR1 WSHSY, CDR2 SAAADI. Here the CDR3 reads CAIGDFRLDTEAFF. The CDR3 DNA reads TGCGCCATCGGGGACTTCCGCTTGGACACTGAAGCTTTCTTT.

This clonotype was seen ten or more times. The chain links TRBV6-1 to TRBJ2-7; 8 nucleotides match TRBD1. V lost 8 bases to trimming and J lost 4 bases; unmatched junction nucleotides: 10. CDR1 MNHNS and CDR2 SASEGT come from the germline V gene. This CDR3 has 14 amino acids. The CDR3 spells CASGSTGVSYEQYF. Here the CDR3 DNA reads TGTGCCAGCGGTTCGACAGGGGTTTCGTACGAGCAGTACTTC.

The chain is built from TRBV19 and TRBJ1-5, with D possibly TRBD1 on 5 matching bases. The germline V gene encodes CDR1 LNHDA and CDR2 SQIVND (reference sequence). V lost 4 bases, J lost 4 bases, and 17 bases lay in between. This CDR3 is built from 16 residues. For the CDR3, the DNA is TGTGCCAGTAGTACCTTTCAGGGTGCGATTAATCAGCCCCAGCATTTT. This gives the protein CASSTFQGAINQPQHF. Full variable domain (rest looked up from reference TRBV19 and TRBJ1-5): DGGITQSPKYLFRKEGQNVTLSCEQNLNHDAMYWYRQDPGQGLRLIYYSQIVNDFQKGDIAEGYSVSREKKESFPLTVTSAQKNPTAFYLCASSTFQGAINQPQHFGDGTRLSIL.